This T cell receptor (beta chain) appears in the sequencing data of a study of cytomegalovirus exposure and HLA in healthy donors. Notes on the study in general: Because they were indistinguishable, some V segments, including TRBV6-2 and TRBV6-3, were excluded.

In the PCR, 60 Vbeta and 13 Jbeta primers were used. Using immunoSEQ multiplex PCR, the repertoire was profiled, and TCRdb retains in-frame clones only, with some absent. The sample holds roughly 110,000 clones, about 70% seen once. Comments on this clone: Antigen: not known.

The CDR3 runs to 15 residues. Unmatched junction bases numbered 8, after V lost 3 bases and J lost 3 bases. The germline gives CDR1 MNHNS, CDR2 SASEGT. When sampled, the donors appeared nominally healthy, though they likely had unrecorded immune exposures. The chain is built from TRBV6-1 and TRBJ2-7; 7 positions match TRBD2. The sequenced sample consisted of PBMCs. The sequence came from a human donor in good health. The chain's CDR3 is CASSDPRVAGYEQYF. The CDR3 region has the DNA TGTGCCAGCAGTGATCCGCGAGTAGCGGGCTACGAGCAGTACTTC.